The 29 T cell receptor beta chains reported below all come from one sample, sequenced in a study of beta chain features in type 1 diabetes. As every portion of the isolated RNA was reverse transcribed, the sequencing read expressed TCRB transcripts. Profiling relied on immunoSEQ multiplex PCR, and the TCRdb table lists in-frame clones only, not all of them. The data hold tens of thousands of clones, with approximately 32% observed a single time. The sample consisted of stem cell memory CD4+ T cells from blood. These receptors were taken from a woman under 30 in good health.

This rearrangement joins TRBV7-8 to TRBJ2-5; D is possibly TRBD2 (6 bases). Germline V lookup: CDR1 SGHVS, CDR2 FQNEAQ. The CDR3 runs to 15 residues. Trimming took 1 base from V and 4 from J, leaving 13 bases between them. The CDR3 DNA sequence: TGTGCCAGCAGCTTAGATGGGGGGATAGGAGAGACCCAGTACTTC. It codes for CASSLDGGIGETQYF.

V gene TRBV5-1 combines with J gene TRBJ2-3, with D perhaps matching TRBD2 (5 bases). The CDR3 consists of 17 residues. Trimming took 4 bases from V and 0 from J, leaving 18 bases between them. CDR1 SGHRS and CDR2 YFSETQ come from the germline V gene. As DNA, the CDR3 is TGCGCCAGCAGCACCAACCTCGGGATAACTAGCACAGATACGCAGTATTTT. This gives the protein CASSTNLGITSTDTQYF.

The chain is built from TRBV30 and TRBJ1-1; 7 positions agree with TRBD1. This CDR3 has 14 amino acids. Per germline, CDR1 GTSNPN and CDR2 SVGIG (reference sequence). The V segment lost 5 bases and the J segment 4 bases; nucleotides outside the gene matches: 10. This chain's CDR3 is CAWAQGVGSTEAFF. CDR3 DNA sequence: TGTGCCTGGGCCCAGGGGGTAGGGTCCACTGAAGCTTTCTTT.

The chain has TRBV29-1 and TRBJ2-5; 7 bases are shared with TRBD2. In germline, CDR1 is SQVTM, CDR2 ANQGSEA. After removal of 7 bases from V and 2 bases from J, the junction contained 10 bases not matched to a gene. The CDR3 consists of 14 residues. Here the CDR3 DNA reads TGCAGCGCCCCGGTTACTAGCGCGCAAGAGACCCAGTACTTC. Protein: CSAPVTSAQETQYF.

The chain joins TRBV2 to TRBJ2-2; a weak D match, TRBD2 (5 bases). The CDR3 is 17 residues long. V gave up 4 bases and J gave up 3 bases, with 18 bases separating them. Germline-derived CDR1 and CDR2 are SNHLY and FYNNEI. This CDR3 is CASSGFILRADTGELFF. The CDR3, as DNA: TGTGCCAGCAGTGGGTTCATTCTGCGGGCTGACACCGGGGAGCTGTTTTTT.

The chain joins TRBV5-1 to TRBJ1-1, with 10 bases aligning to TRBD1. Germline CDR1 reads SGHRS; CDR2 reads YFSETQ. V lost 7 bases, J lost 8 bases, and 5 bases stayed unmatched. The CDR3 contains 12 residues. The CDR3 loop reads CASYTDRGEAFF. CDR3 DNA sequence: TGCGCCAGCTACACGGACAGGGGGGAAGCTTTCTTT. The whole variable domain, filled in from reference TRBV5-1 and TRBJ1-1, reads KAGVTQTPRYLIKTRGQQVTLSCSPISGHRSVSWYQQTPGQGLQFLFEYFSETQRNKGNFPGRFSGRQFSNSRSEMNVSTLELGDSALYLCASYTDRGEAFFGQGTRLTVV.

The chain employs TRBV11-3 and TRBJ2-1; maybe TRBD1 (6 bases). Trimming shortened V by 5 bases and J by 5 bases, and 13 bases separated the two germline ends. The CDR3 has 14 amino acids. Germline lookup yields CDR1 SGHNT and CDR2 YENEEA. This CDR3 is CASSPLGANNEQFF. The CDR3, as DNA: TGTGCCAGCAGCCCCCTGGGGGCGAACAATGAGCAGTTCTTC.

CDR3 nucleotide sequence: TGTGCCAGCAGTCCTGGACAGGGGTCCCTCATTCAGTATTTT. As protein: CASSPGQGSLIQYF. The chain carries TRBV2 and TRBJ2-3, with 9 nucleotides matching TRBD1. In germline, CDR1 is SNHLY, CDR2 FYNNEI. The CDR3 sequence is 14 residues long. V lost 5 bases to trimming and J lost 12 bases; unmatched junction nucleotides: 12.

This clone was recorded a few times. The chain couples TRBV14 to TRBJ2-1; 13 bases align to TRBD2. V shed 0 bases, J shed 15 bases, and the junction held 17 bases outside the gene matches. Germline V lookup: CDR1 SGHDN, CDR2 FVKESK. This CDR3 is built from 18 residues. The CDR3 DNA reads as TGTGCCAGCAGCCAAGAGATCTCCGGGACTAGCGGGATTCGGGGAACGTTCTTC. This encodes CASSQEISGTSGIRGTFF.

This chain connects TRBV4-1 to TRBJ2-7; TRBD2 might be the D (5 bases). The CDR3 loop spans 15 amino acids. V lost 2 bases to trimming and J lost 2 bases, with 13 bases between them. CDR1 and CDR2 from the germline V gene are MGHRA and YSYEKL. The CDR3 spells CASSQIEDSTYEQYF. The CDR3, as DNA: TGCGCCAGCAGCCAAATTGAGGACTCGACCTACGAGCAGTACTTC.

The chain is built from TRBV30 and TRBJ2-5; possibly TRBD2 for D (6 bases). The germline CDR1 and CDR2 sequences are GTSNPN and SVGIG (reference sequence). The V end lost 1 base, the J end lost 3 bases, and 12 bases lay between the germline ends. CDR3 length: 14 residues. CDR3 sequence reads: CAWSDSSEEETQYF. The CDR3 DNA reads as TGTGCCTGGAGTGATTCTAGCGAGGAAGAGACCCAGTACTTC.

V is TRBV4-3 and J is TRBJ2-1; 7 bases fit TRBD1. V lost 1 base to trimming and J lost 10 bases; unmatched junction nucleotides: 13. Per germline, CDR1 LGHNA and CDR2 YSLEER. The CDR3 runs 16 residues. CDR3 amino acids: CASSQGGRGKVREQFF. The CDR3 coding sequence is TGCGCCAGCAGCCAAGGTGGCAGGGGGAAGGTGCGGGAGCAGTTCTTC.

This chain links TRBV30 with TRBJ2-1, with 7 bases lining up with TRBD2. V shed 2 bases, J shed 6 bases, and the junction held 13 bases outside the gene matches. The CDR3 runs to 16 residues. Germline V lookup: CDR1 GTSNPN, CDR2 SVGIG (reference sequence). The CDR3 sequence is CAWSKAIAGVTNEQFF. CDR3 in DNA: TGTGCCTGGAGTAAAGCAATAGCGGGCGTAACCAATGAGCAGTTCTTC.

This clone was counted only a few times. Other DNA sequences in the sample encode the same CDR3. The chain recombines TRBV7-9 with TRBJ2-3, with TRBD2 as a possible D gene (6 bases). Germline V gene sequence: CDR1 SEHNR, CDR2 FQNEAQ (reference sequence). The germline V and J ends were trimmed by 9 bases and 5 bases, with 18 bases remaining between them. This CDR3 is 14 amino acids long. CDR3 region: CARGGSGGKDTQYF. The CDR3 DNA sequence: TGTGCCAGGGGAGGAAGTGGGGGTAAAGATACGCAGTATTTT.

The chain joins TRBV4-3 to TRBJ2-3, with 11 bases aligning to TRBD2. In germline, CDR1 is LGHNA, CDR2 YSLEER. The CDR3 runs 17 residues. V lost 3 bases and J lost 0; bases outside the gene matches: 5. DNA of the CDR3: TGCGCCAGCAGCCATACCGTAGCGGGGGGGAGCACAGATACGCAGTATTTT. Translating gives CASSHTVAGGSTDTQYF.

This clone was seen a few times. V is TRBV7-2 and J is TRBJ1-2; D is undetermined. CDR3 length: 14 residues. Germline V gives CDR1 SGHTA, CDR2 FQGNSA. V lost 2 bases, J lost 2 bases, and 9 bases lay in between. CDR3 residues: CASSLSGSNYGYTF. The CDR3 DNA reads TGTGCCAGCAGCTTAAGCGGCAGCAACTATGGCTACACCTTC.

CDR3 nucleotide sequence: TGTGCCACCAGCAGACCCTCGACTACCTACAATGAGCAGTTCTTC. Protein sequence: CATSRPSTTYNEQFF. The chain joins TRBV15 to TRBJ2-1; TRBD2 is a possible D gene (5 bases). This CDR3 is built from 15 residues. CDR1 and CDR2 from the germline V gene are LNHNV and YYDKDF (reference sequence). Trimming left V 2 bases short and J 2 bases short, with 10 bases between. The full variable domain, in which reference TRBV15 and TRBJ2-1 provide the parts outside the CDR3, is DAMVIQNPRYQVTQFGKPVTLSCSQTLNHNVMYWYQQKSSQAPKLLFHYYDKDFNNEADTPDNFQSRRPNTSFCFLDIRSPGLGDTAMYLCATSRPSTTYNEQFFGPGTRLTVL.

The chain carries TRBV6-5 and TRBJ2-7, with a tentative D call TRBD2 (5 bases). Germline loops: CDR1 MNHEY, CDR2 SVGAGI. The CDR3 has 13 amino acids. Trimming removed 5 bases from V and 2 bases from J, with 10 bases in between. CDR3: CASSRAETYEQYF. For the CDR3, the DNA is TGTGCCAGCAGTAGAGCGGAGACCTACGAGCAGTACTTC.

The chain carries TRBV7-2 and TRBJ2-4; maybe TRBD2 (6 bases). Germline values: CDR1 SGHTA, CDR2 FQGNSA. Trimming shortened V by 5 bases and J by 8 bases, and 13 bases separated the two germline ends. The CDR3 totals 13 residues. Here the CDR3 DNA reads TGTGCCAGCAGCCAGGGAGGAGGGGACATTCAGTACTTC. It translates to CASSQGGGDIQYF.

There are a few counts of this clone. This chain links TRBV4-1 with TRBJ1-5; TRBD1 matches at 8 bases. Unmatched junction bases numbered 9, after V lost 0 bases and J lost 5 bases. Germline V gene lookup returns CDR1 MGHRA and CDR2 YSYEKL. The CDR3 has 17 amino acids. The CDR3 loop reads CASSQEALVRGHQPQHF. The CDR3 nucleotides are TGCGCCAGCAGCCAAGAAGCTCTAGTCAGGGGGCATCAGCCCCAGCATTTT.

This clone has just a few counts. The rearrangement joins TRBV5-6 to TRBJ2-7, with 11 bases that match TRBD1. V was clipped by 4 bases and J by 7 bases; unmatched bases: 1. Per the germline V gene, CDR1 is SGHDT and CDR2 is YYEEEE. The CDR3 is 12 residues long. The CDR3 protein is CASSRDRGEQYF. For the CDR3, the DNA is TGTGCCAGCAGCCGGGACAGGGGGGAGCAGTACTTC.

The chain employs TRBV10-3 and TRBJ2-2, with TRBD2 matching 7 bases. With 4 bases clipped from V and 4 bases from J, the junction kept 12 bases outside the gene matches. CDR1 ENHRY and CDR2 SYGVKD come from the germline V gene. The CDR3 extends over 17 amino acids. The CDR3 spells CAISGNLPAGSTGELFF. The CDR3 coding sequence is TGTGCCATCAGTGGAAACCTGCCAGCGGGGTCCACCGGGGAGCTGTTTTTT.

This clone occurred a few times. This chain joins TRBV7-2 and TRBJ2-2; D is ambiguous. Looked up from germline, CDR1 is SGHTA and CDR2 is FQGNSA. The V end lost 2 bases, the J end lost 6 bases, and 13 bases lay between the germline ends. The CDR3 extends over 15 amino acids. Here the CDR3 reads CASSLLKIASGELFF. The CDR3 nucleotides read TGTGCCAGCAGCTTACTAAAGATCGCCTCCGGGGAGCTGTTTTTT.

CDR3 residues: CASSFLGGTTNEKLFF. The DNA for the CDR3 is TGTGCCAGCAGCTTTCTCGGGGGAACAACTAATGAAAAACTGTTTTTT. The chain is built from TRBV5-4 and TRBJ1-4; TRBD1 is a possible D gene (5 bases). Germline assignment: CDR1 SGHNT and CDR2 YYREEE (reference sequence). This CDR3 is built from 16 residues. The ends were cut back, 2 bases at V and 0 bases at J, with 11 bases in the middle.

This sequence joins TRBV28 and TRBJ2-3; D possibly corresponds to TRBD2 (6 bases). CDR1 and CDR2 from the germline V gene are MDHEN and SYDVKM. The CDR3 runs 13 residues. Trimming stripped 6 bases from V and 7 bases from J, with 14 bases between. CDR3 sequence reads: CASRGIGRNTQYF. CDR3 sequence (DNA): TGTGCCAGCAGGGGGATCGGGAGAAATACGCAGTATTTT.

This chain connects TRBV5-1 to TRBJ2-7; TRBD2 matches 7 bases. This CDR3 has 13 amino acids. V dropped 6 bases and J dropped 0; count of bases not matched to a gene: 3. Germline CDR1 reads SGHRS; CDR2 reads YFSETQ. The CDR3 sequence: CASTRESSYEQYF. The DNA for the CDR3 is TGCGCCAGCACGCGGGAGAGCTCCTACGAGCAGTACTTC. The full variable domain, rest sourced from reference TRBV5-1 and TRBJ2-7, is KAGVTQTPRYLIKTRGQQVTLSCSPISGHRSVSWYQQTPGQGLQFLFEYFSETQRNKGNFPGRFSGRQFSNSRSEMNVSTLELGDSALYLCASTRESSYEQYFGPGTRLTVT.

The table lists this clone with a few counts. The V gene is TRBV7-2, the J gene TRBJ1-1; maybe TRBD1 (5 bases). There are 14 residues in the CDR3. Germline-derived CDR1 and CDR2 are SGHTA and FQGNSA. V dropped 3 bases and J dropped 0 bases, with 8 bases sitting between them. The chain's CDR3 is CASSLTDLNTEAFF. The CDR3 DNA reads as TGTGCCAGCAGCTTGACAGACTTGAACACTGAAGCTTTCTTT.

The CDR3 DNA is TGCGCCAGCAGCCACACCAAATCGGGGTCGAATCAGCCCCAGCATTTT. It specifies CASSHTKSGSNQPQHF. The rearrangement links TRBV4-1 to TRBJ1-5; no definite D call. Trimming pared 3 bases from V and 4 bases from J, leaving 16 bases between. The CDR3 runs 16 residues. Germline-derived CDR1 and CDR2 are MGHRA and YSYEKL.

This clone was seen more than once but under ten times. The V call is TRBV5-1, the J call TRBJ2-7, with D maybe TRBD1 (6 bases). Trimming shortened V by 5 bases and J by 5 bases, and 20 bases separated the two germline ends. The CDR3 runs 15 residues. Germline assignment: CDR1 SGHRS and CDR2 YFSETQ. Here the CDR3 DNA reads TGCGCCAGCAGTCCCCCGGACAGCGGTTCTAACGAGCAGTACTTC. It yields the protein CASSPPDSGSNEQYF.